This T cell receptor beta chain emerged from a study of cytomegalovirus exposure and HLA in healthy donors. General observations from the study: Sequence variants that were highly shared formed a cluster that was likely a sequencing artifact. As was reported, the HLA-A and HLA-B alleles of most subjects were accurately predicted from TCR beta sequences.

These donors counted as nominally healthy when sampled, but unrecorded immune exposures were likely. The PCR contained 60 Vbeta and 13 Jbeta primers. Profiling relied on immunoSEQ multiplex PCR, and the TCRdb table lists in-frame clones only, not all of them. The data hold about 110,000 clones, with around 71% observed a single time. Germline loops: CDR1 SEHNR, CDR2 FQNEAQ (reference sequence). Trimming cost V 5 bases and J 9 bases; bases outside gene matches: 11. The CDR3 spans 15 residues. Details on this clone: Its antigen is not identified.

The sample was PBMCs. The rearrangement links TRBV7-9 to TRBJ2-1, with 9 bases identical to TRBD2. This clonotype was sampled from a boy younger than 18 in good health and CMV-seronegative. In nucleotides, the CDR3 is TGTGCCAGCAGCGCCTGGGGCGGGGGGGATCGTGAGCAGTTCTTC. It specifies CASSAWGGGDREQFF. The full variable domain, rest sourced from reference TRBV7-9 and TRBJ2-1, is DTGVSQNPRHKITKRGQNVTFRCDPISEHNRLYWYRQTLGQGPEFLTYFQNEAQLEKSRLLSDRFSAERPKGSFSTLEIQRTEQGDSAMYLCASSAWGGGDREQFFGPGTRLTVL.